One and the same sample provided the 10 T cell receptor beta chains below, sequenced in a study of T cell responses to AZD1222 COVID-19 vaccine. The repertoire was sequenced with immunoSEQ multiplex PCR; TCRdb's copy has only in-frame clones and lacks some. The sample includes some 190,000 clones, more than 80% of them seen just once. Sequences were derived from peripheral blood, sampled on day 0 of AZD1222 vaccination. These receptors originate from an adult in good health.

V is TRBV18 and J is TRBJ1-1, with 9 bases matching TRBD1. Germline values: CDR1 KGHSH, CDR2 LQKENI. The CDR3 runs 14 residues. Germline trimming cut 3 bases from V and 4 bases from J; bases unmatched to any gene: 3. DNA for the CDR3: TGTGCCAGCTCACCGGACAGGGGAAGCACTGAAGCTTTCTTT. Protein: CASSPDRGSTEAFF.

As for this clone: The sample has other DNA sequences that encode this CDR3 too. The V call is TRBV9, the J call TRBJ2-2, with TRBD2 identical over 8 bases. This CDR3 comprises 14 residues. Germline V gives CDR1 SGDLS, CDR2 YYNGEE. V gave up 0 bases and J gave up 5 bases; unmatched junction bases: 0. The CDR3 reads CASSVGGGTGELFF. CDR3 DNA sequence: TGTGCCAGCAGCGTAGGCGGGGGGACCGGGGAGCTGTTTTTT.

This chain joins TRBV7-2 and TRBJ1-2; D uncertain. The germline V gene has CDR1 SGHTA and CDR2 FQGNSA. V was clipped by 1 base and J by 6 bases, with 6 bases between them. The CDR3 is 12 amino acids. CDR3 amino acids: CASSLEGHGYTF. The CDR3, as DNA: TGTGCCAGCAGCTTAGAGGGCCATGGCTACACCTTC.

This chain links TRBV23-1 with TRBJ1-1; TRBD1 aligns across 9 bases. TRBV23-1 has ORF status, its function being uncertain. The CDR3 contains 16 residues. Trimming at V came to 3 bases and at J to 0 bases, leaving 5 bases not matched to a gene. CDR3 protein: CASSHRTGVMNTEAFF. The CDR3 DNA reads as TGCGCCAGCAGTCACAGGACAGGGGTAATGAACACTGAAGCTTTCTTT.

The rearrangement uses TRBV6-1 and TRBJ2-3, with 11 bases matching TRBD1. V shed 3 bases, J shed 1 base, and the junction held 12 bases outside the gene matches. Looked up from germline, CDR1 is MNHNS and CDR2 is SASEGT. The CDR3 runs 19 residues. CDR3 sequence: CASSDRDRGYEWGTDTQYF. CDR3 nucleotides: TGTGCCAGCAGTGACCGGGACAGGGGGTATGAGTGGGGCACAGATACGCAGTATTTT.

J is TRBJ1-1 and V is TRBV29-1; possible D gene TRBD1, 5 bases. V was shortened by 4 bases and J by 3 bases, with 12 bases between the two germline ends. CDR1 is SQVTM, CDR2 ANQGSEA, per germline. The CDR3 runs to 13 residues. CDR3 DNA sequence: TGCAGCGTTGCGAACAGGATGGACACTGAAGCTTTCTTT. It codes for CSVANRMDTEAFF.

The chain links TRBV14 to TRBJ2-7; TRBD1 might be the D (7 bases). Germline V gene sequence: CDR1 SGHDN, CDR2 FVKESK. The CDR3 runs to 15 residues. The V and J ends lost 1 base and 3 bases respectively, with 13 bases between them. As DNA, the CDR3 is TGTGCCAGCAGCCAAGGACAGGGCGGGAACTACGAGCAGTACGTC. Its translation is CASSQGQGGNYEQYV.

This rearrangement joins TRBV6-5 to TRBJ2-7; D is perhaps TRBD1 or TRBD2 (6 bases each). This CDR3 has 14 residues. Trimming took off 2 bases at V and 4 bases at J, with 12 bases between the two ends. Germline CDR1 and CDR2: MNHEY and SVGAGI. Here the CDR3 reads CASSYGGLGYEQYF. The CDR3 coding sequence is TGTGCCAGCAGTTACGGGGGGCTAGGGTACGAGCAGTACTTC.

This clone has only one observation. V and J are TRBV6-6 and TRBJ2-7; perhaps TRBD1 as D (6 bases). This CDR3 has 13 residues. Per germline, CDR1 MNHNY and CDR2 SVGAGI (reference sequence). V dropped 8 bases and J dropped 6 bases, with 17 bases sitting between them. The CDR3 DNA sequence: TGTGCCAGCGGAGAACAGGGAGTCTCCGAGCAGTACTTC. Encoded protein: CASGEQGVSEQYF.

The genes are TRBV5-6 and TRBJ1-5; possible D gene TRBD1, 5 bases. Trimming stripped 0 bases from V and 3 bases from J, with 13 bases between. The CDR3 has 16 residues. Germline CDR1 is SGHDT and CDR2 is YYEEEE. The CDR3 protein is CASSLGARQINQPQHF. The CDR3, as DNA: TGTGCCAGCAGCTTGGGGGCAAGACAGATCAATCAGCCCCAGCATTTT.